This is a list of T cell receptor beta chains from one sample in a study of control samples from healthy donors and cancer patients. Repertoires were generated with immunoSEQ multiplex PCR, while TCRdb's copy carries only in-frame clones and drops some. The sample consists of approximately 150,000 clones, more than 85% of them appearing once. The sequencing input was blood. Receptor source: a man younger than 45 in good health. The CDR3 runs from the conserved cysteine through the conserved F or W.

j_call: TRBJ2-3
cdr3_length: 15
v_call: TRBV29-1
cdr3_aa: CSVDRGEVSTDTQYF

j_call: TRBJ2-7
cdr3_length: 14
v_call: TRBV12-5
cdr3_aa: CARGGGTGGYEQYF

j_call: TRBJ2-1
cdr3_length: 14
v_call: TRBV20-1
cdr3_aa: CSASRSTAGNEQFF

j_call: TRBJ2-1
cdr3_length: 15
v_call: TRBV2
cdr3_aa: CASSFTSGDYNEQFF

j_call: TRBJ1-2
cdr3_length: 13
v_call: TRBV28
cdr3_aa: CASRPQGSYGYTF

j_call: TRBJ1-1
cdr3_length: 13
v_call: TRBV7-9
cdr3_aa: CASSLVSLFEAFF

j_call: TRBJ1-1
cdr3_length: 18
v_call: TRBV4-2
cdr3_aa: CASSQGFEGALGNTEAFF

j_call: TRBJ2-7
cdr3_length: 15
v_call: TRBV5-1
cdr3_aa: CASSLEGTLPYEQYF

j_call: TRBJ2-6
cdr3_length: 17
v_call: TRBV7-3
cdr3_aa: CASSPTVSPSGANVLTF

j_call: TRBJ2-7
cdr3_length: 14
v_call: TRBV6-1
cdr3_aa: CASSEDGGSYEQYF

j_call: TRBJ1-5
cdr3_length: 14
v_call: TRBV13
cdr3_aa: CASSSRASNQPQHF

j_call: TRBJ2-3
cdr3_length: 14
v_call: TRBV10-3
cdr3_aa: CAISAAGDTDTQYF

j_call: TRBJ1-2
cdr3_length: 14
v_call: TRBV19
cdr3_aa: CATSKGREYYGYTF

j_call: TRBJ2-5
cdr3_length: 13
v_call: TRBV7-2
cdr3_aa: CASSLLGLSTQYF

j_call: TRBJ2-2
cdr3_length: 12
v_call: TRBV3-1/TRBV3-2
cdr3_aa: CASRQGPGELFF

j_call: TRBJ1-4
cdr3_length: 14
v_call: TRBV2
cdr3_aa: CASSAPGKGEKLFF

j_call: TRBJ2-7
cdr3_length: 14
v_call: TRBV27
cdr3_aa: CASSLWKWSYEQYF

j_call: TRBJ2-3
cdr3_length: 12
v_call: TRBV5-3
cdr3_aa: CARSTRTDTQYF

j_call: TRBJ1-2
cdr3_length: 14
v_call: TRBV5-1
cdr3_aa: CASSLGPANYGYTF

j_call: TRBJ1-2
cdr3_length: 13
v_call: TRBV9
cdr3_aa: CASSVSRLDGYTF

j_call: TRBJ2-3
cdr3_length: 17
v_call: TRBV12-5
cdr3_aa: CASGLVPLAGGKDTQYF

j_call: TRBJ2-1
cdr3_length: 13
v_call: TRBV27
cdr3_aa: CASSSTGNDEQFF

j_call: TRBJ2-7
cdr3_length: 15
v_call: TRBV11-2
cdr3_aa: CASSLVRDRDGEQYF

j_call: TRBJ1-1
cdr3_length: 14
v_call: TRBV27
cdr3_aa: CASPGQGKGTEAFF

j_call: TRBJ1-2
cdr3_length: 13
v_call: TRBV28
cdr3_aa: CASSPQGSYGYTF